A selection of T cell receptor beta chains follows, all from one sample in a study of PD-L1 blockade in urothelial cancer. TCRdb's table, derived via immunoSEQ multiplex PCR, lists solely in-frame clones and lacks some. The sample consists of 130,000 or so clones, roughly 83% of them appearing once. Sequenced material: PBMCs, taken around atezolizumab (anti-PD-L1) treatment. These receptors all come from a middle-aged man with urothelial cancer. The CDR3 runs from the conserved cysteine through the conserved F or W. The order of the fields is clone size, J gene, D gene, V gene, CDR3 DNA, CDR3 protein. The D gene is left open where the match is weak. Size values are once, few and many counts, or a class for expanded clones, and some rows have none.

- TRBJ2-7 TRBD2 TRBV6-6 TGTGCCAGCAGTTACGGCGGGGAGGGACGCTACGAGCAGTACTTC CASSYGGEGRYEQYF
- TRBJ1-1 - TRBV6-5 TGTGCCAGCAGTTACCGGGGTGGAGCTTTCTTT CASSYRGGAFF
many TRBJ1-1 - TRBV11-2 TGTGCCAGCAGCTGGGGGGAGAACACTGAAGCTTTCTTT CASSWGENTEAFF
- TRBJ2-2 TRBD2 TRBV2 TGTGCCAGCAATCGAAGGCAAAGGACTAGCGGCACCGGGGAGCTGTTTTTT CASNRRQRTSGTGELFF
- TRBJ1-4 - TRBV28 TGTGCCAGCAGTCGGACTGTCGGTAATGAAAAACTGTTTTTT CASSRTVGNEKLFF
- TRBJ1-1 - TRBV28 TGTGCCGTTGGGGGGGCGCCCTTGAACACTGAAGCTTTCTTT CAVGGAPLNTEAFF
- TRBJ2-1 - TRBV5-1 TGCGCCAGCAGTCGGTTCTCGTTCAGGGAGCAGTTCTTC CASSRFSFREQFF
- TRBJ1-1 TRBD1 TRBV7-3 TGTGCCAGCAGCCTTGGGGGACAGGGCAGGACTGAAGCTTTCTTT CASSLGGQGRTEAFF
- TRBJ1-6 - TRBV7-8 TGTGCCAGCAGCCCCCTGCTGGAGGGCGCAAATTCACCCCTCCACTTT CASSPLLEGANSPLHF
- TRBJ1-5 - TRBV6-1 TGTGCCAGCACCCGCGGGCAGCCGGGAGCTCAGCCCCAGCATTTT CASTRGQPGAQPQHF
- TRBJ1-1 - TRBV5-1 TGCGCCAGCAGCTTGCGCAGGGGAAACACTGAAGCTTTCTTT CASSLRRGNTEAFF
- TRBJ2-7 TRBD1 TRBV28 TGTGCCAGCAGTCCCCCCGGGACAGTCCTCTACGAGCAGTACTTC CASSPPGTVLYEQYF
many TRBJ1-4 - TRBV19 TGTGCCAGTAGTCCTTCTAATGAAAAACTGTTTTTT CASSPSNEKLFF
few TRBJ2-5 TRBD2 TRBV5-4 TGTGCCAGCAGCCCCTTAGCGGGAACTGAGACCCAGTACTTC CASSPLAGTETQYF
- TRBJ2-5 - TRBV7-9 TGTGCCAGCAGCCCAACAGGGTTTGGAGAGACCCAGTACTTC CASSPTGFGETQYF
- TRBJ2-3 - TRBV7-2 TGTGCCAGCAGCTTAGCTACTCTAGATACGCAGTATTTT CASSLATLDTQYF
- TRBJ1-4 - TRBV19 TGTGCCAGTATGGGGAGTGAAAAACTGTTTTTT CASMGSEKLFF
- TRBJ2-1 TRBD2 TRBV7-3 TGTGCCAGCGCCTCTAGCGGGAGTACCAATGAGCAGTTCTTC CASASSGSTNEQFF
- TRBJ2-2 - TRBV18 TGTGCCAGCTCACCACCGTCAGGGTTTGCAGGGGCCGGGGAGCTGTTTTTT CASSPPSGFAGAGELFF
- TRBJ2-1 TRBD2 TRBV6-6 TGTGCCAGCAGACCCCCCTCTGGGGGGGGTAATGAGCAGTTCTTC CASRPPSGGGNEQFF
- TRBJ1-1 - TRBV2 TGTGCCAGCACCGCCCGGACAGCAAACACTGAAGCTTTCTTT CASTARTANTEAFF
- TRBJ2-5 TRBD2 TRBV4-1 TGCGCCAGCAGCCAAGAACCTAGCGGGAGTCAGAGGGAGACCCAGTACTTC CASSQEPSGSQRETQYF
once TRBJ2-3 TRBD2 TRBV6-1 TGTGCCAGCAAAAATAGCGGGAGCGCTACAGATACGCAGTATTTT CASKNSGSATDTQYF
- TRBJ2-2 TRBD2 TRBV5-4 TGTGCCAGCAGCGAAGCTCGACTAGCGGGAGATGCCGGGGAGCTGTTTTTT CASSEARLAGDAGELFF
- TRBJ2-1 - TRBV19 TGTGCCAGTAGCCCCACTGGGACTGTTGAGCAGTTCTTC CASSPTGTVEQFF
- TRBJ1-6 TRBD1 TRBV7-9 TGTGCCAGCAGCCTGACAGGGACCTCACCCCTCCACTTT CASSLTGTSPLHF
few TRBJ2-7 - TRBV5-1 TGCGCCAGCAGCTTGAGCGGCGAGCTTTCGGGCGAGCAGTACTTC CASSLSGELSGEQYF
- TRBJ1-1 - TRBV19 TGTGCCAGTATCGCGCCAGGGAGGTTGGGGATGAACACTGAAGCTTTCTTT CASIAPGRLGMNTEAFF
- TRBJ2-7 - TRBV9 TGTGCCAGCAGCCCCACAGGAGCTAGCGGTACCAGGGGCTACGAGCAGTACTTC CASSPTGASGTRGYEQYF
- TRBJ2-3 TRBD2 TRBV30 TGTGCCTGGAATGGCGGGAGTGGGACGCAGTATTTT CAWNGGSGTQYF
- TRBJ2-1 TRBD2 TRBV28 TGTGCCAGCAGTTTGTTATCGGCGGGAGGGTCTTACAATGAGCAGTTCTTC CASSLLSAGGSYNEQFF
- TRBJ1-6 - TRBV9 TGTGCCAGCAGCGTAGGGATTCGGGGGGACTATAATTCACCCCTCCACTTT CASSVGIRGDYNSPLHF
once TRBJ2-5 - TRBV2 TGTGCCAGCAGTGACGGCAGGGCACAAGAGACCCAGTACTTC CASSDGRAQETQYF
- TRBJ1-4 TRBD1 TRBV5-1 TGCGCCAGCAGCTTGGTACAGGGGGCAACTAATGAAAAACTGTTTTTT CASSLVQGATNEKLFF
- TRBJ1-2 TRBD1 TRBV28 TGTGCCAGCAGTTTATATCAATGGGGGAGCCCGGGGGGACAGGGGGGCCTCTTGGGCTATGGCTACACCTTC CASSLYQWGSPGGQGGLLGYGYTF
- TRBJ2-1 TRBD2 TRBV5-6 TGTGCCAGCAGCTTCAACGGGAGGGCGCAGAATGAGCAGTTCTTC CASSFNGRAQNEQFF
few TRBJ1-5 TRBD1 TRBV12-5 TGTGCTAGTGGTACACAGGGGACCGATCAGCCCCAGCATTTT CASGTQGTDQPQHF
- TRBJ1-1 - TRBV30 TGTGCCTGGAGTGTAGGGGTAGGCACTGAAGCTTTCTTT CAWSVGVGTEAFF
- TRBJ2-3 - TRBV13 TGTGCCAGCAAGCGGGCAGATACGCAGTATTTT CASKRADTQYF
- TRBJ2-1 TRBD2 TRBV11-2 TGTGCCAGCAGCTTACTAGCGGGGAGCTCCTACAATGAGCAGTTCTTC CASSLLAGSSYNEQFF
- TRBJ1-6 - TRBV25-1 TGTGCCAGCAGTGCCTCAGGGGATTCACCCCTCCACTTT CASSASGDSPLHF
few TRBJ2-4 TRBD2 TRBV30 TGTGCCTGGAGTGGGTCGGGAGGGATGAAGTACTTC CAWSGSGGMKYF
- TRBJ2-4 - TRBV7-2 TGTGCCAGCAGCCCAAACAGGGTCGCCAAAAACATTCAGTACTTC CASSPNRVAKNIQYF
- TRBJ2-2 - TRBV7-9 TGTGCCAGCAGTCAAGAGTGGGTGGGGAGTAACACCGGGGAGCTGTTTTTT CASSQEWVGSNTGELFF
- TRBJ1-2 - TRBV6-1 TGTGCCAGCAGTCAGGGTGGTGGCTACACCTTC CASSQGGGYTF
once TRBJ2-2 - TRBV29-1 TGCAGCGTTGGTCTTCGGTACAGGGCGACCGGGGAGCTGTTTTTT CSVGLRYRATGELFF
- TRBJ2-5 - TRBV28 TGTGCCAGCAGTTTTACCGACAGCCAAGAGACCCAGTACTTC CASSFTDSQETQYF
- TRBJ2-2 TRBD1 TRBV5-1 TGCGCCAGCAGCTTGGAAAACAGGGGTGCCGGGGAGCTGTTTTTT CASSLENRGAGELFF
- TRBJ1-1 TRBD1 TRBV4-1 TGCGCCAGCAGCCAAGAATTTCTAAGGGGGCGACGGGTCTCGGAGGGAGCTTTCTTT CASSQEFLRGRRVSEGAFF
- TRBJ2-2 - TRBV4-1 TGCGCCAGCAGCCAAGGGAGAGCGCGACGAGCGAGCGGGGAGCTGTTTTTT CASSQGRARRASGELFF
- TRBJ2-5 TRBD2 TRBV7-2 TGTGCCAGCAGCTTTGTGGGAGGGGAAATAGAGACCCAGTACTTC CASSFVGGEIETQYF
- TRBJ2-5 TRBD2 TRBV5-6 TGTGCCAGCAGCCCCCTAGCGGGAGTGGAGACCCAGTACTTC CASSPLAGVETQYF
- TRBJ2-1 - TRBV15 TGTGCCACCAGCCAAACACGGGAGAGCGTCAATGAGCAGTTCTTC CATSQTRESVNEQFF
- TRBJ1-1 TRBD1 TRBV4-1 TGCGCCAGCAGCCAAGGACAGGGGATGAACACTGAAGCTTTCTTT CASSQGQGMNTEAFF
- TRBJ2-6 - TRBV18 TGTGCCAGCTCACCAGAGAGAGCAGGGGCCAACGTCCTGACTTTC CASSPERAGANVLTF
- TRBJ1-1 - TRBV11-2 TGTGCCAGCAGCTTGGGGAGGAACACTGAAGCTTTCTTT CASSLGRNTEAFF
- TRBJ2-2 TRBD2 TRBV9 TGTGCCAGCAGCCCGGAAGCGGGGAGGCTTTTGACCGGGGAGCTGTTTTTT CASSPEAGRLLTGELFF
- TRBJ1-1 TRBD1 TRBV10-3 TGTGCCATCAGTGAGTTCGGACAGGGGGACACTGAAGCTTTCTTT CAISEFGQGDTEAFF
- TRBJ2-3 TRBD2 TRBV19 TGTGCCAGTAGTGGTGGGGGGCTAGCGGGAGCCACAGATACGCAGTATTTT CASSGGGLAGATDTQYF